The rows below give T cell receptor beta chains drawn from one sample of a study of T-cell reconstitution after alpha-beta-depleted transplantation in children. TCRdb ran MiXCR on the PCR reads and lists one entry per CDR3 protein. The sample has 490,000 or so distinct CDR3 sequences, approximately 12% seen once. Sequences were derived from PBMCs from the stem cell graft donor, sampled from the stem cell graft. The origin of the receptors is a human donor who donated a stem cell graft to a child with combined immunodeficiency. Both conserved end residues are part of each CDR3. The order of the fields is J gene, V gene, CDR3 protein.

j_gene: TRBJ1-1; v_gene: TRBV12-3/TRBV12-4; CDR3aa: CASSLEVQGAGAFF
j_gene: TRBJ2-5; v_gene: TRBV2; CDR3aa: CASRASGLGRETQYF
j_gene: TRBJ2-1; v_gene: TRBV5-5; CDR3aa: CASSLVQSTYNEQFF
j_gene: TRBJ2-3; v_gene: TRBV20-1; CDR3aa: CSPRGGTGGIDTQYF
j_gene: TRBJ2-1; v_gene: TRBV7-2; CDR3aa: CASSWDLTNAEQFF
j_gene: TRBJ2-3; v_gene: TRBV4-1; CDR3aa: CASSQDGTGPQDTQYF
j_gene: TRBJ2-3; v_gene: TRBV12-3/TRBV12-4; CDR3aa: CASSPRSHPGPDTQYF
j_gene: TRBJ2-5; v_gene: TRBV7-2; CDR3aa: CASSLGSYETQYF
j_gene: TRBJ2-1; v_gene: TRBV7-9; CDR3aa: CASSLLGQDYNEQFF
j_gene: TRBJ2-7; v_gene: TRBV6-1; CDR3aa: CASSPRSGYEQYF
j_gene: TRBJ2-1; v_gene: TRBV7-8; CDR3aa: CASSSQRIPSGRGFEQFF
j_gene: TRBJ2-3; v_gene: TRBV24-1; CDR3aa: CATSETKYTDTQYF
j_gene: TRBJ2-7; v_gene: TRBV7-9; CDR3aa: CASSLVRVGHEQYF
j_gene: TRBJ2-6; v_gene: TRBV11-2; CDR3aa: CASSPSGGLRSGANVLTF
j_gene: TRBJ1-1; v_gene: TRBV5-1; CDR3aa: CASSLSGMKWTEAFF
j_gene: TRBJ2-2; v_gene: TRBV13; CDR3aa: CASSSFHTTTNTGELFF
j_gene: TRBJ2-7; v_gene: TRBV7-2; CDR3aa: CASSRRASGTGSDEQYF
j_gene: TRBJ2-4; v_gene: TRBV11-3; CDR3aa: CASSLVSLAGGHQYF
j_gene: TRBJ2-7; v_gene: TRBV6-5; CDR3aa: CASSYDGGLDEQYF
j_gene: TRBJ2-1; v_gene: TRBV18; CDR3aa: CASSPRGGPVYNEQFF
j_gene: TRBJ2-3; v_gene: TRBV12-3/TRBV12-4; CDR3aa: CASITSGGPDTQYF
j_gene: TRBJ1-5; v_gene: TRBV6-1; CDR3aa: CASSERRNQPQHF
j_gene: TRBJ1-4; v_gene: TRBV10-3; CDR3aa: CAISESIGVGEKLFF
j_gene: TRBJ2-7; v_gene: TRBV29-1; CDR3aa: CSVERMGVGTETYEQYF
j_gene: TRBJ2-1; v_gene: TRBV12-3/TRBV12-4; CDR3aa: CASTLAGTSSYNEQFF
j_gene: TRBJ1-1; v_gene: TRBV29-1; CDR3aa: CSVEGGTGTEAFF
j_gene: TRBJ1-1; v_gene: TRBV7-2; CDR3aa: CASSPATGRGTEAFF
j_gene: TRBJ2-5; v_gene: TRBV9; CDR3aa: CASSIGTSPGETQYF
j_gene: TRBJ1-2; v_gene: TRBV4-3; CDR3aa: CASSRSRGGGYTF
j_gene: TRBJ1-4; v_gene: TRBV7-9; CDR3aa: CASSPGVTREKLFF
j_gene: TRBJ1-5; v_gene: TRBV18; CDR3aa: CASSLQEGQPQHF
j_gene: TRBJ2-1; v_gene: TRBV12-3/TRBV12-4; CDR3aa: CASSPETAGMNEQFF